This T cell receptor beta chain was captured in a study of T-cell reconstitution after alpha-beta-depleted transplantation in children. The V gene's germline CDR1 is SEHNR and CDR2 FQNEAQ (reference sequence). The CDR3 covers 14 residues. V lost 9 bases to trimming and J lost 0 bases; unmatched junction nucleotides: 8. The library targeted TCRbeta and was prepared with unique molecular identifiers. TCRdb itself ran the PCR reads through MiXCR, one entry per CDR3 protein. The data contain about 470,000 distinct CDR3 sequences, about 40% of them singletons. Findings and limits, study-wide: For some patients, TCRbeta diversity was high at day 60 because of recipient T cells and thymic progenitors that survived.

As to this clonotype: The antigen remains unidentified.

This TCR was recovered from a girl aged 2-10 years with aplastic anemia, due to receive a stem cell transplant. The chain links TRBV7-9 to TRBJ2-7; 7 bases agree with TRBD1. Sequenced material: PBMCs, taken before TCRalphabeta/CD19-depleted stem cell transplant. This CDR3 reads CASTLTGSSYEQYF. Written as DNA, the CDR3 is TGTGCCAGTACCTTGACAGGGAGCTCCTACGAGCAGTACTTC.